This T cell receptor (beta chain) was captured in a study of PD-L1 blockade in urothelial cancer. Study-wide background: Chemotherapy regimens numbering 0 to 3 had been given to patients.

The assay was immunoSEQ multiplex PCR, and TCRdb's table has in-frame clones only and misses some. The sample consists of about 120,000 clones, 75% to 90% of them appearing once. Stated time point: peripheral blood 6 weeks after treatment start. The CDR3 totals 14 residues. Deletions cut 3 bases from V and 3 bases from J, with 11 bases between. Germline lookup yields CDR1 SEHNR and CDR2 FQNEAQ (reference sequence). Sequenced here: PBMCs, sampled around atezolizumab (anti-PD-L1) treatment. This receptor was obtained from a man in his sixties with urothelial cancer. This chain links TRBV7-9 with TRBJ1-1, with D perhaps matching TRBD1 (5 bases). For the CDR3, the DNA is TGTGCCAGCAGCTTTCGGCAGGGCGACACTGAAGCTTTCTTT. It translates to CASSFRQGDTEAFF.